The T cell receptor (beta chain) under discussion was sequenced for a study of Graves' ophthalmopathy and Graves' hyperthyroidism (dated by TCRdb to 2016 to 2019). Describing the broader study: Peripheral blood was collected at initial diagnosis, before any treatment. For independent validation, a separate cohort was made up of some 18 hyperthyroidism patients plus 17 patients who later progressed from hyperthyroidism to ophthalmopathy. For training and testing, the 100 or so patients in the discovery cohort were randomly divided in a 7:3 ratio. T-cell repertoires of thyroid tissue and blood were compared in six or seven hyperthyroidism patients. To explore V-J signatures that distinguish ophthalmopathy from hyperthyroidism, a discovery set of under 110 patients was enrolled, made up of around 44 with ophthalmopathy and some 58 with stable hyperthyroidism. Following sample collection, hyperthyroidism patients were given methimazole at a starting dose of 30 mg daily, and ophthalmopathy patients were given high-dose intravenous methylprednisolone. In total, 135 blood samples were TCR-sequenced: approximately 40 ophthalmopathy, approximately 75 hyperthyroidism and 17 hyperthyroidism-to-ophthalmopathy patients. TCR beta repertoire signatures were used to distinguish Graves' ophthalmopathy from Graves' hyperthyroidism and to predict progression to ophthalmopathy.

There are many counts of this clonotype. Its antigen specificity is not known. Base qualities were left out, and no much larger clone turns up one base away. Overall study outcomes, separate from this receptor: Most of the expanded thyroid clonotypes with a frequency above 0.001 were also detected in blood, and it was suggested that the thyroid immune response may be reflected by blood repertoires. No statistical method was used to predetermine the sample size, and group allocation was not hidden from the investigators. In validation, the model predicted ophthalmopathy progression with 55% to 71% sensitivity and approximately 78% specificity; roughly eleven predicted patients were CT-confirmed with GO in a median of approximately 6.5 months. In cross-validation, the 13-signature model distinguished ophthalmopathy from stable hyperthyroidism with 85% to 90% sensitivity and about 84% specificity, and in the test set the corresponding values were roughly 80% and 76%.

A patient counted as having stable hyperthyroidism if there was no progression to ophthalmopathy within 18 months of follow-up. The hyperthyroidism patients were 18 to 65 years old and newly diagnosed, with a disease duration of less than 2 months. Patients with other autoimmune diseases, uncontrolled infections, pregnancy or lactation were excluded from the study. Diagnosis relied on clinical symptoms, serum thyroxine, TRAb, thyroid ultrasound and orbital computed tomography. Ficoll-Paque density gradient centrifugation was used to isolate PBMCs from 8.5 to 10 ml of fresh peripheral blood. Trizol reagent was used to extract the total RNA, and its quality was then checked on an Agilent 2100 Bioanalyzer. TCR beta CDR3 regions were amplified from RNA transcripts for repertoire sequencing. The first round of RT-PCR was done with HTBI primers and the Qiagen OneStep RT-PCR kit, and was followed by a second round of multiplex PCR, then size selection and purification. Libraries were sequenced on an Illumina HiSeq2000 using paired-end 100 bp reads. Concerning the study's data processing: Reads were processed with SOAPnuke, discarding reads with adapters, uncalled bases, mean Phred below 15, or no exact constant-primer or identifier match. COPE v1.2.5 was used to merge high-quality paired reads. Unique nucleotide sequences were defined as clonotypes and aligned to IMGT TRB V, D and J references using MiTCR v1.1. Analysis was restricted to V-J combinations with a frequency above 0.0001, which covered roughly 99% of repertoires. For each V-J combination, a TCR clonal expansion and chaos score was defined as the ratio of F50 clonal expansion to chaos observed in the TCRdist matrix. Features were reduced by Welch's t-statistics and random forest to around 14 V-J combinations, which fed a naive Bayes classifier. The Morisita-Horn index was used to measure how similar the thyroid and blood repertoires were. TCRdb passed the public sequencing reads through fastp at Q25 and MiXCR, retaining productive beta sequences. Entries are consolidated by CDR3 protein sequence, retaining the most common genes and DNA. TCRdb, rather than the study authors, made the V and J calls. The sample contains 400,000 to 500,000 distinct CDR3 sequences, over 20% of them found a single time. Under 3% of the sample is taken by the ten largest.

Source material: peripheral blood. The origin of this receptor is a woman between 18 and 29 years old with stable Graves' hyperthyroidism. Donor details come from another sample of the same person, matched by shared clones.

The DNA sequence is as follows: TGTGCCAGCAGCTTAAACAGGCTAGGAGGGACCCAGTACTTC. Its protein reads: CASSLNRLGGTQYF. The sequence is built from TRBV7-2 and TRBJ2-5, with the D assignment possibly TRBD1 or TRBD2, given 5 matching bases for each. Cut back by 2 bases and 7 bases, the V and J ends lie 14 bases apart. Including cysteine and phenylalanine, the CDR3 has 14 amino acids. Only the CDR3 region is kept as DNA, spanning 42 bases read in frame from base 1. CDR1 and CDR2 (SGHTA, FQGNSA) derive from the germline V gene.